The 32 T cell receptor beta chains below come from one sample, sequenced in a study of blood T cell repertoires in COVID-19. Data came from immunoSEQ multiplex PCR; TCRdb stores just in-frame clones and leaves some out. The sample has 250,000 or so clones; around 90% are singletons. Sequenced sample: peripheral blood. Source of these receptors: a woman in her thirties with acute or convalescent COVID-19.

This rearrangement joins TRBV11-3 to TRBJ2-1, with TRBD2 matching 14 bases. This CDR3 region has 15 residues. Germline lookup yields CDR1 SGHNT and CDR2 YENEEA. Germline trimming cut 5 bases from V and 8 bases from J; bases unmatched to any gene: 5. The CDR3 region has the DNA TGTGCCAGCAGCCAGGGACTAGCGGGAGCCTATGAGCAGTTCTTC. Its protein product is CASSQGLAGAYEQFF.

This clone was recorded once. The gene calls are TRBV7-2 and TRBJ1-1; tentatively, D is TRBD1 (6 bases). The CDR3 runs to 13 residues. In germline, CDR1 is SGHTA, CDR2 FQGNSA. V was clipped by 0 bases and J by 10 bases, with 12 bases between them. The CDR3 protein is CASSLASGGVAFF. CDR3 nucleotides: TGTGCCAGCAGCTTAGCTTCTGGGGGCGTAGCTTTCTTT.

This chain connects TRBV9 to TRBJ2-5; D gene ambiguous. Per the germline V gene, CDR1 is SGDLS and CDR2 is YYNGEE. The V and J ends lost 3 bases and 7 bases respectively, with 13 bases between them. This CDR3 spans 13 amino acids. CDR3 region: CASSAAHGPTQYF. CDR3 DNA: TGTGCCAGCAGCGCCGCCCACGGTCCGACCCAGTACTTC.

In this sample, this clone turned up a few times. CDR3 protein: CASQVSGPGGEQYF. Written as DNA, the CDR3 is TGTGCCAGTCAGGTGTCAGGGCCTGGCGGCGAGCAGTACTTC. J is TRBJ2-7 and V is TRBV19, with a weak D call TRBD1 (5 bases). In germline, CDR1 is LNHDA, CDR2 SQIVND (reference sequence). CDR3 size: 14 residues. V lost 8 bases to trimming and J lost 6 bases, with 20 bases between them.

CDR3 sequence (DNA): TGTGCCAGCAGTAACGGTGCGGCTGCGCAGTATTTT. Residues: CASSNGAAAQYF. The chain joins TRBV6-2 or TRBV6-3 to TRBJ2-3; unclear D gene. Germline V CDR1 and CDR2: MNHEY, SVGEGT. The ends were cut back, 5 bases at V and 10 bases at J, with 13 bases in the middle. The CDR3 extends over 12 amino acids.

The J gene is TRBJ1-2, the V gene TRBV6-4; D gene unclear. The CDR3 spans 18 residues. V was clipped by 0 bases and J by 5 bases, with 22 bases between them. Germline CDR1 reads MRHNA; CDR2 reads SNTAGT. The CDR3: CASSDSIVRLTDFYGYTF. CDR3 sequence (DNA): TGTGCCAGCAGTGACTCCATCGTCCGCCTGACTGATTTTTATGGCTACACCTTC.

The genes are TRBV19 and TRBJ1-5; no clear D gene. The V end lost 4 bases, the J end lost 0 bases, and 7 bases lay between the germline ends. The germline CDR1 and CDR2 sequences are LNHDA and SQIVND (reference sequence). CDR3 length: 14 residues. CDR3 DNA: TGTGCCAGTAGTACAGTCGCTAGCAATCAGCCCCAGCATTTT. Translating it yields CASSTVASNQPQHF.

The chain is built from TRBV6-2 or TRBV6-3 and TRBJ2-1; the D gene is possibly TRBD2 (5 bases). This CDR3 spans 12 amino acids. The germline V gene has CDR1 MNHEY and CDR2 SVGEGT. V lost 5 bases and J lost 12, with 14 bases in between. This chain's CDR3 is CASSRSGSLQFF. CDR3 in DNA: TGTGCCAGCAGTCGGAGCGGAAGCCTGCAGTTCTTC.

This sequence joins TRBV3-1 (or the pseudogene TRBV3-2) and TRBJ1-5; 7 nucleotides align to TRBD1. Germline CDR1 is LGHDT and CDR2 is YNNKEL (reference sequence). Trimming at V came to 9 bases and at J to 2 bases, leaving 10 bases not matched to a gene. The CDR3 consists of 15 residues. CDR3 DNA: TGTGCCAGGAGACAGGGTATGAACGGCAATCAGCCCCAGCATTTT. Its protein product is CARRQGMNGNQPQHF.

The chain employs TRBV27 and TRBJ2-1; 10 bases fit TRBD2. There are 14 residues in the CDR3. Germline CDR1 and CDR2: MNHEY and SMNVEV (reference sequence). V was clipped by 8 bases and J by 8 bases; unmatched bases: 9. This CDR3 reads CASRIAGGVDEQFF. In DNA form, the CDR3 reads TGTGCCAGCCGCATAGCGGGAGGCGTCGATGAGCAGTTCTTC.

The chain is built from TRBV9 and TRBJ2-7, with a tentative D call TRBD2 (6 bases). Germline V gene lookup returns CDR1 SGDLS and CDR2 YYNGEE. The germline V and J ends were trimmed by 3 bases and 5 bases, with 12 bases remaining between them. This CDR3 contains 13 residues. This CDR3 is CASSAGGENEQYF. In nucleotides, the CDR3 is TGTGCCAGCAGCGCCGGGGGTGAAAACGAGCAGTACTTC. Filled out from reference TRBV9 and TRBJ2-7, the complete variable domain reads DSGVTQTPKHLITATGQRVTLRCSPRSGDLSVYWYQQSLDQGLQFLIQYYNGEERAKGNILERFSAQQFPDLHSELNLSSLELGDSALYFCASSAGGENEQYFGPGTRLTVT.

This clone has just one count. This chain connects TRBV6-6 to TRBJ1-2; 8 bases line up with TRBD1. Trimming removed 6 bases from V and 0 bases from J; junction bases left unmatched: 9. The length of the CDR3 is 16 residues. CDR1 and CDR2 (germline): MNHNY, SVGAGI (reference sequence). The CDR3 bases are TGTGCCAGCAGCATAGCCAAGACAGGGGCTAACTATGGCTACACCTTC. It translates to CASSIAKTGANYGYTF.

This sequence joins TRBV12-3 or TRBV12-4 and TRBJ1-1; D is uncertain. The CDR3 spans 13 residues. Trimming removed 7 bases at V and 11 bases at J, with 20 bases between. The CDR3 loop is CASMLGTREVAFF. For the CDR3, the DNA is TGTGCCAGCATGCTAGGTACACGCGAAGTGGCTTTCTTT.

The chain couples TRBV19 to TRBJ1-4, with D uncertain. CDR1 and CDR2 from the germline V gene are LNHDA and SQIVND (reference sequence). The CDR3 covers 14 residues. V was trimmed by 4 bases and J by 8 bases, leaving 14 bases between them. The CDR3 nucleotides are TGTGCCAGTAGTAACGTCGGGTTTCGGGAAAAACTGTTTTTT. Translated: CASSNVGFREKLFF.

The chain uses TRBV27 and TRBJ2-5; 9 nucleotides line up with TRBD2. V lost 3 bases, J lost 5 bases, and 7 bases stayed unmatched. This CDR3 has 15 residues. CDR1 MNHEY and CDR2 SMNVEV come from the germline V gene (reference sequence). CDR3 sequence reads: CASSFSGSFPETQYF. The CDR3 nucleotides are TGTGCCAGCAGTTTTAGCGGGAGTTTCCCTGAGACCCAGTACTTC.

This clone was counted a few times. The chain combines TRBV7-9 with TRBJ1-1; tentative D call: TRBD1 (5 bases). This CDR3 region has 13 residues. The V gene lost 9 bases and the J gene lost 7 bases, with 18 bases spanning the gap. The germline V gene encodes CDR1 SEHNR and CDR2 FQNEAQ (reference sequence). The CDR3 region has the DNA TGTGCCAGGACCCGGGGGGTTTCGAATGAAGCTTTCTTT. As protein: CARTRGVSNEAFF.

The chain carries TRBV4-2 and TRBJ2-1; a possible D gene is TRBD1 (7 bases). With 0 bases removed from V and 6 bases from J, the gap between germline ends came to 24 bases. CDR3 size: 19 residues. Looked up from germline, CDR1 is LGHNA and CDR2 is YNFKEQ. CDR3 bases: TGTGCCAGCAGCCAAGATTATGGGTTTCCAGGGGGGCGGACCAATGAGCAGTTCTTC. Translated, it gives CASSQDYGFPGGRTNEQFF.

This clone has a handful of counts. The genes are TRBV7-2 and TRBJ2-7; weak D call: TRBD2 (6 bases). V was pared by 2 bases and J by 6 bases, with 17 bases between. There are 15 residues in the CDR3. From germline, CDR1 is SGHTA and CDR2 FQGNSA. Here the CDR3 reads CASSLRTGVDVEQYF. The CDR3 DNA is TGTGCCAGCAGCTTAAGAACGGGAGTCGATGTCGAGCAGTACTTC.

The chain is built from TRBV15 and TRBJ2-7; TRBD1 might be the D (6 bases). Trimming stripped 3 bases from V and 4 bases from J, with 10 bases between. This CDR3 has 13 residues. Per germline, CDR1 LNHNV and CDR2 YYDKDF (reference sequence). CDR3 DNA sequence: TGTGCCACCAGCAGGGCCACAGGGTACGAGCAGTACTTC. Translation gives CATSRATGYEQYF.

The count of this clone is one. The chain has TRBV7-2 and TRBJ2-6, with TRBD1 identical over 9 bases. The CDR3 spans 17 residues. Germline-derived CDR1 and CDR2 are SGHTA and FQGNSA. J lost 1 base, V lost 3 bases, and 4 bases had no gene match. CDR3 in amino acids: CASSLTGGVSGANVLTF. CDR3 bases: TGTGCCAGCAGCTTGACAGGGGGAGTTTCTGGGGCCAACGTCCTGACTTTC.

This chain links TRBV7-2 with TRBJ2-1; D uncertain. Germline V gene data show CDR1 as SGHTA and CDR2 as FQGNSA. Trimming took off 5 bases at V and 6 bases at J, with 14 bases between the two ends. This CDR3 is built from 14 residues. The CDR3 coding sequence is TGTGCCAGCAGCACAACCCAACGCGGCAATGAGCAGTTCTTC. Translating gives CASSTTQRGNEQFF.

J is TRBJ2-4 and V is TRBV7-2; tentative D call: TRBD2 (6 bases). Germline CDR1 reads SGHTA; CDR2 reads FQGNSA. The germline V and J ends were trimmed by 2 bases and 7 bases, with 12 bases remaining between them. The CDR3 extends over 14 amino acids. CDR3 in amino acids: CASSLRDGGNIQYF. In nucleotides, the CDR3 is TGTGCCAGCAGCTTAAGAGATGGGGGGAACATTCAGTACTTC.

The J gene is TRBJ1-4, the V gene TRBV29-1; no clear D. The CDR3 is 13 amino acids. Germline assignment: CDR1 SQVTM and CDR2 ANQGSEA. V gave up 2 bases and J gave up 0 bases, with 4 bases separating them. The CDR3 DNA is TGCAGCGTTGAACCAGCAACTAATGAAAAACTGTTTTTT. Protein sequence: CSVEPATNEKLFF.

This clone has a handful of counts. The chain uses TRBV6-2 or TRBV6-3 and TRBJ1-5, with D perhaps matching TRBD1 (6 bases). V lost 2 bases and J 4 bases, leaving 15 bases between the germline ends. Looked up from germline, CDR1 is MNHEY and CDR2 is SVGEGT. The CDR3 runs to 16 residues. In DNA, the CDR3 is TGTGCCAGCAGTTACAGCCCAGGGGCAATTAATCAGCCCCAGCATTTT. This translates into CASSYSPGAINQPQHF.

V and J are TRBV7-2 and TRBJ1-1; D gene ambiguous. V was trimmed by 2 bases and J by 3 bases, leaving 10 bases between them. Germline V gene sequence: CDR1 SGHTA, CDR2 FQGNSA. This CDR3 is built from 14 residues. The CDR3, as DNA: TGTGCCAGCAGCTTAAGGCCCGGAGACACTGAAGCTTTCTTT. It yields the protein CASSLRPGDTEAFF.

The rearrangement uses TRBV21-1 and TRBJ2-7; TRBD2 is taken as the D call from the table, unchecked against the DNA. TRBV21-1 is reported as a pseudogene. This CDR3 is 16 amino acids long. In nucleotides, the CDR3 is TGTGCCAGCAGCAAAGTCAACCCAGCGGGAGAATACGAGCAGTACTTC. Its protein product is CASSKVNPAGEYEQYF.

Notes on this clone: Different DNA sequences within this sample yield the same CDR3. The chain employs TRBV5-1 and TRBJ2-1; possibly TRBD2 for D (6 bases). The germline gives CDR1 SGHRS, CDR2 YFSETQ. The V end lost 0 bases, the J end lost 5 bases, and 6 bases lay between the germline ends. This CDR3 region has 13 residues. DNA for the CDR3: TGCGCCAGCAGCTTGGGGACTAACAATGAGCAGTTCTTC. Amino acids: CASSLGTNNEQFF.

The chain links TRBV19 to TRBJ1-5, with 7 bases fitting TRBD1. The ends lost 2 bases at V and 4 bases at J; junction bases unmatched: 2. The CDR3 runs 14 residues. Germline V gene sequence: CDR1 LNHDA, CDR2 SQIVND (reference sequence). The CDR3 DNA sequence: TGTGCCAGTAGTATATCAGGGGGGAATCAGCCCCAGCATTTT. Amino acids: CASSISGGNQPQHF.

The chain couples TRBV29-1 to TRBJ1-2; unclear D gene. Looked up from germline, CDR1 is SQVTM and CDR2 is ANQGSEA. The CDR3 loop spans 14 amino acids. Between the trimmed V and J ends, which lost 3 bases and 0 bases, there was a span of 11 bases. DNA for the CDR3: TGCAGCGTTGATCCCTCAGAAGCTAACTATGGCTACACCTTC. It encodes CSVDPSEANYGYTF.

This clone was detected a few times. The gene calls are TRBV12-3 or TRBV12-4 and TRBJ2-7; D may be TRBD2 (6 bases). CDR3 length equals 11 residues. V lost 6 bases and J lost 12, with 15 bases in between. The CDR3 protein is CASSHTSSLYF. In nucleotides, the CDR3 is TGTGCCAGCAGCCATACTAGCAGTCTGTACTTC.

This sequence joins TRBV5-5 and TRBJ2-3; TRBD2 might be the D (5 bases). This CDR3 is built from 15 residues. Germline V gene lookup returns CDR1 SGHKS and CDR2 YYEKEE (reference sequence). V was clipped by 2 bases and J by 0 bases, with 10 bases between them. The CDR3 loop reads CASSFVRASTDTQYF. The CDR3, as DNA: TGTGCCAGCAGCTTCGTGAGGGCTAGCACAGATACGCAGTATTTT.

This clone was observed a handful of times. The CDR3 nucleotides read TGTGCCAGCAGCCGGACACAGGCTGCGGTGCAGTACTTC. This codes for CASSRTQAAVQYF. The rearrangement links TRBV7-8 to TRBJ2-7; D perhaps matches TRBD1 (5 bases). CDR1 is SGHVS and CDR2 is FQNEAQ in the germline V gene. This CDR3 is built from 13 residues. Deletions cut 5 bases from V and 9 bases from J, with 17 bases between.